This is a list of T cell receptor beta chains from one sample in a study of T cell responses to AZD1222 COVID-19 vaccine. Sequenced by immunoSEQ multiplex PCR; TCRdb stores in-frame clones only, minus some. The repertoire consists of 95,000 to 150,000 clones, with around 90% occurring once and the leading ten covering about 4.2%. This material consisted of peripheral blood, taken on day 0 of AZD1222 vaccination. All receptors come from an adult in good health. Each CDR3 is given with its conserved first and last residue. The D gene is left open where the match is weak.

CDR3	DNA	J	V	D
CASSRGQGSHEQYF	TGTGCCAGCAGCCGGGGACAGGGGTCCCACGAGCAGTACTTC	TRBJ2-7	TRBV6-5	TRBD1
CASSFRFPSGRAEPYNEQFF	TGTGCCAGCAGTTTTCGATTCCCTAGCGGGAGGGCCGAGCCTTACAATGAGCAGTTCTTC	TRBJ2-1	TRBV28	TRBD2
CASSQGGFTQYF	TGCGCCAGCAGCCAAGGGGGGTTTACGCAGTATTTT	TRBJ2-3	TRBV4-3	.
CASRDDRGSAEKLFF	TGTGCCAGCAGGGATGACAGAGGAAGTGCAGAAAAACTGTTTTTT	TRBJ1-4	TRBV2	.
CASSQGQDPTNEKLFF	TGCGCCAGCAGCCAAGGACAGGACCCCACTAATGAAAAACTGTTTTTT	TRBJ1-4	TRBV4-3	.
CASSPRQGTRTYEQYF	TGTGCCAGTAGTCCAAGACAGGGGACGCGAACCTACGAGCAGTACTTC	TRBJ2-7	TRBV19	TRBD1
CASSFDRVQPQHF	TGTGCCAGCTCGTTCGACAGGGTGCAGCCCCAGCATTTT	TRBJ1-5	TRBV18	TRBD1
CASSYRQTWGNTIYF	TGTGCCAGCAGTTACCGACAGACGTGGGGAAACACCATATATTTT	TRBJ1-3	TRBV6-5	.
CASSVGSRFSYEQYF	TGTGCCAGCAGCGTAGGGTCCAGGTTCTCCTACGAGCAGTACTTC	TRBJ2-7	TRBV9	.
CASSPQVDRYSNQPQHF	TGTGCCAGCAGCCCGCAGGTGGACAGATATAGCAATCAGCCCCAGCATTTT	TRBJ1-5	TRBV5-5	.